The 3 T cell receptor beta chains in this list originate from one sample, sequenced in a study of blood T cell repertoires in COVID-19. Profiling relied on immunoSEQ multiplex PCR, and the TCRdb table lists in-frame clones only, not all of them. The table has 200,000 to 250,000 clones, about nine tenths seen once; the top ten hold about 6.9%. The sequenced sample was PBMCs or T cells enriched from blood (not recorded which). Source of these receptors: a woman in her twenties or thirties with acute COVID-19.

As regards this clone: One end of the junction varies from germline; a read error may be responsible. V is TRBV15 and J is TRBJ1-4, with D unresolved. This CDR3 contains 15 residues. The germline V gene has CDR1 LNHNV and CDR2 YYDKDF (reference sequence). For the CDR3, the DNA is TGTGCCACCAGCAGAGAACGGGGAACTCATGAAAAACTGTTTTTT. This gives the protein CATSRERGTHEKLFF.

The chain employs TRBV12-1 and TRBJ1-6; the table's D call TRBD1 went unverified against the DNA. TRBV12-1 is a pseudogene locus. The CDR3 loop spans 17 amino acids. Written as DNA, the CDR3 is TGTGCCAGTAAGGACAGGCCAACTCCTAACTATAATTCACCCCTCCACTTT. Its translation is CASKDRPTPNYNSPLHF.

The rearrangement links TRBV28 to TRBJ1-1, with D perhaps matching TRBD1 (5 bases). Germline V lookup: CDR1 MDHEN, CDR2 SYDVKM. V gave up 2 bases and J gave up 10 bases, with 17 bases separating them. The CDR3 extends over 14 amino acids. The CDR3, as DNA: TGTGCCAGCAGTTTACGGACCCAGGGTGCTCGAGCTTTCTTT. Translated, it gives CASSLRTQGARAFF.